Below are 10 T cell receptor beta chains sequenced from a single sample in a study of siplizumab effects on memory and regulatory T cells. Produced via immunoSEQ multiplex PCR; TCRdb's table is partial and in-frame only. This sample has some 46,000 clones, with more than 85% found just once. Sequenced sample: CD8+ T cells sorted from blood. These receptors came from a human donor in good health.

The chain is built from TRBV28 and TRBJ1-5; TRBD1 matches at 10 bases. The length of the CDR3 is 14 residues. Germline V lookup: CDR1 MDHEN, CDR2 SYDVKM. Germline trimming cut 8 bases from V and 4 bases from J; bases unmatched to any gene: 5. In DNA form, the CDR3 reads TGTGCCAGCGACAGGGGGCGCGGGAATCAGCCCCAGCATTTT. Protein product: CASDRGRGNQPQHF. The full variable domain, in which reference TRBV28 and TRBJ1-5 provide the parts outside the CDR3, is DVKVTQSSRYLVKRTGEKVFLECVQDMDHENMFWYRQDPGLGLRLIYFSYDVKMKEKGDIPEGYSVSREKKERFSLILESASTNQTSMYLCASDRGRGNQPQHFGDGTRLSIL.

The chain links TRBV7-9 to TRBJ2-1; 10 nucleotides align to TRBD2. Germline V gene lookup returns CDR1 SEHNR and CDR2 FQNEAQ (reference sequence). V shed 6 bases, J shed 2 bases, and the junction held 4 bases outside the gene matches. The CDR3 is 15 amino acids. The CDR3 bases are TGTGCCAGCAGGGCAGCGGGAGGGCCCTACAATGAGCAGTTCTTC. Translated: CASRAAGGPYNEQFF.

V gene TRBV5-6 combines with J gene TRBJ2-7; tentatively, D is TRBD1 (5 bases). The V gene lost 0 bases and the J gene lost 6 bases, with 10 bases spanning the gap. Germline V lookup: CDR1 SGHDT, CDR2 YYEEEE. The CDR3 is 13 residues long. The CDR3 reads CASSLEGKTEQYF. The CDR3 region has the DNA TGTGCCAGCAGCTTGGAGGGGAAGACCGAGCAGTACTTC.

V and J are TRBV7-9 and TRBJ2-5; D perhaps matches TRBD1 (5 bases). The CDR3 is made up of 15 amino acids. Germline-derived CDR1 and CDR2 are SEHNR and FQNEAQ (reference sequence). Trimming removed 5 bases from V and 3 bases from J, with 16 bases in between. The DNA of the CDR3 is TGTGCCAGCAGCCAAAGCCAGAGACAGAAAGAGACCCAGTACTTC. Residues: CASSQSQRQKETQYF.

About this clone itself: One end of the junction varies from germline; a read error may be responsible. This rearrangement joins TRBV7-9 to TRBJ2-5, with TRBD2 matching over 7 bases. This CDR3 has 15 residues. Germline CDR1 and CDR2: SEHNR and FQNEAQ (reference sequence). DNA of the CDR3: TGTGCCCGCAGCTTAGGGGACTACCTGCCAGAGACCCAGTACTTC. Translation gives CARSLGDYLPETQYF.

The chain has TRBV4-1 and TRBJ2-1; 10 bases match TRBD2. J was trimmed by 8 bases and V by 2 bases; bases with no gene match: 9. CDR3 size: 16 residues. CDR1 MGHRA and CDR2 YSYEKL come from the germline V gene. The CDR3 nucleotides read TGCGCCAGCAGCCAATTGCCCCCTCTAGCGGGAGATGAGCAGTTCTTC. This sequence encodes CASSQLPPLAGDEQFF.

V is TRBV9 and J is TRBJ2-7, with 8 bases that match TRBD2. The germline V gene encodes CDR1 SGDLS and CDR2 YYNGEE. V was pared by 2 bases and J by 6 bases, with 7 bases of the junction left unmatched. This CDR3 comprises 14 residues. The chain's CDR3 is CASSVDLAGGEQYF. Written as DNA, the CDR3 is TGTGCCAGCAGCGTCGACCTAGCGGGTGGCGAGCAGTACTTC.

V usage is TRBV6-6 and J usage is TRBJ1-1; a weak D match, TRBD1 (5 bases). Trimming stripped 7 bases from V and 11 bases from J, with 14 bases between. CDR1 and CDR2 from the germline V gene are MNHNY and SVGAGI (reference sequence). The CDR3 totals 11 residues. The CDR3 loop reads CASKKGVRAFF. CDR3 DNA sequence: TGTGCCAGCAAAAAAGGGGTTAGGGCTTTCTTT.

The chain has TRBV28 and TRBJ1-1, with 8 bases identical to TRBD1. The CDR3 runs 15 residues. Per the germline V gene, CDR1 is MDHEN and CDR2 is SYDVKM. J lost 0 bases, V lost 4 bases, and 4 bases had no gene match. CDR3 amino acids: CASSSGGDMNTEAFF. As DNA, the CDR3 is TGTGCCAGCAGTTCAGGGGGCGATATGAACACTGAAGCTTTCTTT.

The V and J genes are TRBV27 and TRBJ1-2; maybe TRBD1 (5 bases). The ends were cut back, 1 base at V and 7 bases at J, with 13 bases in the middle. The germline gives CDR1 MNHEY, CDR2 SMNVEV (reference sequence). The CDR3 has 14 amino acids. CDR3 in DNA: TGTGCCAGCAGTTTATTGGGGGGGATCCGTGGCTACACCTTC. Its protein product is CASSLLGGIRGYTF.